The rows below give T cell receptor beta chains drawn from one sample of a study of blood T cell repertoires in COVID-19. Repertoires were generated with immunoSEQ multiplex PCR, while TCRdb's copy carries only in-frame clones and drops some. Found here are about 200,000 clones, about 90% of them singletons; the top ten hold over 7%. Material: PBMCs or T cells enriched from blood (not recorded which). Every receptor here comes from a woman under 30 who had recovered from COVID-19. CDR3s include the opening cysteine and the closing phenylalanine or tryptophan. D genes are given only for firm matches. The size of a clone is reported for some rows only, either as once, few or many, or as a class for expanded clones.

>TRBJ1-2|NA|NA|TRBV6-1
TGTGCCAGCAGTGACAGGGCGAACTATGGCTACACCTTC
CASSDRANYGYTF
>TRBJ1-5|NA|NA|TRBV5-8
TGTGCCAGCAGCTCCAGACAGAGCAATCAGCCCCAGCATTTT
CASSSRQSNQPQHF
>TRBJ1-3|NA|TRBD1|TRBV5-1
TGCGCCAGCAGTTTCTACGGGACAGCCAGCTCTGGAAACACCATATATTTT
CASSFYGTASSGNTIYF
>TRBJ2-3|few|NA|TRBV5-1
TGCGCCAGCAGCTTGGCGGGAGATACGCAGTATTTT
CASSLAGDTQYF
>TRBJ1-2|NA|TRBD1|TRBV2
TGTGCCAGCATACTCACCGGGACAGGGGTATCCAGCTACACCTTC
CASILTGTGVSSYTF
>TRBJ2-3|NA|TRBD2|TRBV3-1/TRBV3-2
TGTGCCAGCAGCCAAGGATCCGGGGGGATTACAGATACGCAGTATTTT
CASSQGSGGITDTQYF
>TRBJ2-7|NA|NA|TRBV6-2/TRBV6-3
TGTGCCAGCAGTTCAGGGTTTGGCGAGCAGTACTTC
CASSSGFGEQYF
>TRBJ1-2|NA|TRBD1|TRBV3-1/TRBV3-2
TGTGCCAGCAGCCAGCGACAGGGGCTCGCCTATGGCTACACCTTC
CASSQRQGLAYGYTF
>TRBJ1-3|NA|NA|TRBV27
TGTGCCAGCAGTTCTACCTGGTGGGGGGACGGCTCTGGAAACACCATATATTTT
CASSSTWWGDGSGNTIYF
>TRBJ1-3|NA|NA|TRBV10-2
TGCGCCAGCCGGGGAACGAGTGGAAACACCATATATTTT
CASRGTSGNTIYF
>TRBJ1-6|NA|NA|TRBV27
TGTGCCAGCAGTCCGGAGTGGGGGGGCTCCTATAATTCACCCCTCCACTTT
CASSPEWGGSYNSPLHF
>TRBJ1-5|NA|NA|TRBV5-1
TGCGCCAGCAGCTTGGACGGGGGTGGGCATCAGCCCCAGCATTTT
CASSLDGGGHQPQHF
>TRBJ1-3|NA|TRBD1|TRBV7-9
TGTGCCAGCAGCTTAGGGACAGGAGGAAACACCATATATTTT
CASSLGTGGNTIYF
>TRBJ2-7|NA|NA|TRBV6-4
TGTGCCAGCAGTGACGACATGGAATACGAGCAGTACTTC
CASSDDMEYEQYF
>TRBJ1-1|NA|NA|TRBV21-1
TGTGCCAGCAGCAAGGGTCTTGTTAGGGGGACAGGGGGGAGGAACACTGAAGCTTTCTTT
CASSKGLVRGTGGRNTEAFF
>TRBJ1-3|NA|TRBD1|TRBV19
TGTGCCAGTAGTATGCCACAGGGGTTGACGGGTGGAAACACCATATATTTT
CASSMPQGLTGGNTIYF
>TRBJ1-6|NA|NA|TRBV6-4
TGTGCCAGCAGTGACGGCGAGGGCCCTTCACCCCTCCACTTT
CASSDGEGPSPLHF
>TRBJ2-4|NA|TRBD1|TRBV5-8
TGTGCCAGCAGGGGAGGGACAGGGGCATTAAACATTCAGTACTTC
CASRGGTGALNIQYF
>TRBJ1-1|NA|NA|TRBV21-1
TGTGCCAGCAGCAAAGCTGAGGGTCTCCATACTGACACTGAAGCTTTCTTT
CASSKAEGLHTDTEAFF
>TRBJ1-3|NA|NA|TRBV4-1
TGCGCCAGCAGCCACGGTCCCCCGGGTATGAGTGGAAACACCATATATTTT
CASSHGPPGMSGNTIYF